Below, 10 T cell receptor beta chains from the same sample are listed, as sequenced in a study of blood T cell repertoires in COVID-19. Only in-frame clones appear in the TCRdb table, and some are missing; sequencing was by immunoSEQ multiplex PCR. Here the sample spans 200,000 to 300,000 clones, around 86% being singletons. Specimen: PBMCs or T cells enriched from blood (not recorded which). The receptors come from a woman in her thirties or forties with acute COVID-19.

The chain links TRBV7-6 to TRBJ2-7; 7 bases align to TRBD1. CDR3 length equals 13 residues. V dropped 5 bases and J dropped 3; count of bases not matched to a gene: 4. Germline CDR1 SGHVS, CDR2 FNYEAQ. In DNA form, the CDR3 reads TGTGCCAGCAGCCCCGGGACAGACTACGAGCAGTACTTC. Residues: CASSPGTDYEQYF.

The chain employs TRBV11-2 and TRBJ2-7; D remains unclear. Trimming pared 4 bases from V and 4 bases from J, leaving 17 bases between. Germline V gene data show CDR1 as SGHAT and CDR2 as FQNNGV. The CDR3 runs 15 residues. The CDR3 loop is CASSSLGSSLYEQYF. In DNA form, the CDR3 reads TGTGCCAGCAGCTCCCTGGGCTCGAGCCTTTACGAGCAGTACTTC.

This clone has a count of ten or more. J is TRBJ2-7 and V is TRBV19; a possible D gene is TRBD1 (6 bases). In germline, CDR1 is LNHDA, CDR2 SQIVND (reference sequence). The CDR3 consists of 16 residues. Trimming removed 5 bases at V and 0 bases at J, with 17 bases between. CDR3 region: CASSAQGSNPSYEQYF. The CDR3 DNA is TGTGCCAGTAGTGCCCAGGGGTCCAACCCCTCCTACGAGCAGTACTTC.

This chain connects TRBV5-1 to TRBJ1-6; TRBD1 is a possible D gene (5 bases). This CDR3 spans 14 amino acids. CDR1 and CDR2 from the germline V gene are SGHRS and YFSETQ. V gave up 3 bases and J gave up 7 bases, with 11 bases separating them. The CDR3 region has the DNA TGCGCCAGCAGCTGGCAGGGCATCAATTCACCCCTCCACTTT. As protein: CASSWQGINSPLHF.

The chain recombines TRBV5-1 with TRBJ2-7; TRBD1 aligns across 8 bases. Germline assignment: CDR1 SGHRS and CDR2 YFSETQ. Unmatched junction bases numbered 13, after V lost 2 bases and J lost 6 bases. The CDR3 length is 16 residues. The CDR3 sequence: CASSLSTGTGTSEQYF. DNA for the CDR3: TGCGCCAGCAGCTTATCCACCGGGACAGGCACCTCCGAGCAGTACTTC.

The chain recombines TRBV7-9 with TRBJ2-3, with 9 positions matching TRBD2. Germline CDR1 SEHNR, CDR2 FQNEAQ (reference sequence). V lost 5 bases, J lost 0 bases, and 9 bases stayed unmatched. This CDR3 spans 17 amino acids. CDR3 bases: TGTGCCAGCAGCCACACGGCTAGCGGGACTAGCACAGATACGCAGTATTTT. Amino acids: CASSHTASGTSTDTQYF.

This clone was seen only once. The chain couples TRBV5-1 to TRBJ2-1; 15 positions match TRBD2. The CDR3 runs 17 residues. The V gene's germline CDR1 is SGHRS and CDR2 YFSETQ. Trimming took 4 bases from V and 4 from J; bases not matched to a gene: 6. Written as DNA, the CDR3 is TGCGCCAGCAGCCAGGGACTAGCGGGGGGTTCTTACAATGAGCAGTTCTTC. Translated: CASSQGLAGGSYNEQFF.

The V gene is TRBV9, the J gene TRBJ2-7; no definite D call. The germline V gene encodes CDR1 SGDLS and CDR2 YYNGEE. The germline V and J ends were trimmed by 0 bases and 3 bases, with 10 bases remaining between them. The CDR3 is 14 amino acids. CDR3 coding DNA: TGTGCCAGCAGCGTAGAGGCACAGTACTACGAGCAGTACTTC. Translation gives CASSVEAQYYEQYF.

CDR3 DNA: TGTGCCAGTAGTCGGGCGGGGATGAACGGGGAGCTGTTTTTT. Amino acid sequence: CASSRAGMNGELFF. The chain carries TRBV19 and TRBJ2-2, with a tentative D call TRBD2 (6 bases). The germline CDR1 and CDR2 sequences are LNHDA and SQIVND (reference sequence). The V gene lost 5 bases and the J gene lost 7 bases, with 14 bases spanning the gap. The length of the CDR3 is 14 residues.

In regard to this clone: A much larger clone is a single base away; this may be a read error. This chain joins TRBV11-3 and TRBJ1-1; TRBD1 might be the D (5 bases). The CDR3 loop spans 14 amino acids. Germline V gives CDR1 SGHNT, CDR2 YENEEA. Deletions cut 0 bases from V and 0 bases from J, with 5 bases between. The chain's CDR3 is CASSLEDMNTEAFF. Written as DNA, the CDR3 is TGTGCCAGCAGCTTAGAGGACATGAACACTGAAGCTTTCTTT.